The 4 T cell receptor beta chains below come from one sample, sequenced in a study of T cell changes during pregnancy in multiple sclerosis. Clones were read by immunoSEQ multiplex PCR, and TCRdb kept only the in-frame ones, dropping some. This sample carries about 65,000 clones, roughly 92% of them seen once, and the ten largest clones take around 3.3%. This material consisted of CD8+ T cells from peripheral blood mononuclear cells, taken in the third trimester of pregnancy. The receptors derive from a female donor in good health, enrolled as a control in a pregnancy study.

CDR3 region: CASSQDPGNSNQPQHF. Written as DNA, the CDR3 is TGCGCCAGCAGCCAAGACCCAGGGAATAGCAATCAGCCCCAGCATTTT. V is TRBV4-1 and J is TRBJ1-5; D possibly corresponds to TRBD1 (5 bases). V was trimmed by 0 bases and J by 0 bases, leaving 9 bases between them. The CDR3 consists of 16 residues. Germline CDR1 reads MGHRA; CDR2 reads YSYEKL.

J is TRBJ1-5 and V is TRBV19; D remains unclear. There are 15 residues in the CDR3. The germline V gene encodes CDR1 LNHDA and CDR2 SQIVND (reference sequence). The V and J ends lost 3 bases and 1 base respectively, with 10 bases between them. The CDR3 sequence is CASSIVPGSNQPQHF. CDR3 DNA sequence: TGTGCCAGTAGTATCGTCCCAGGAAGCAATCAGCCCCAGCATTTT.

The chain uses TRBV30 and TRBJ1-1; D is unresolved. The V gene lost 5 bases and the J gene lost 3 bases, with 13 bases spanning the gap. The CDR3 has 13 residues. Looked up from germline, CDR1 is GTSNPN and CDR2 is SVGIG (reference sequence). DNA of the CDR3: TGTGCCTGGGCGGGGATCACGGACACTGAAGCTTTCTTT. It specifies CAWAGITDTEAFF.

This chain links TRBV2 with TRBJ1-5; the D gene is possibly TRBD1 (5 bases). The CDR3 runs 15 residues. Germline lookup yields CDR1 SNHLY and CDR2 FYNNEI. V dropped 3 bases and J dropped 1 base, with 10 bases sitting between them. The CDR3 here is CASSDDGASNQPQHF. The DNA of the CDR3 is TGTGCCAGCAGTGATGATGGGGCAAGCAATCAGCCCCAGCATTTT.